The 11 T cell receptor beta chains presented below share a single source sample, sequenced in a study of post-analysis software for immune sequencing data. Their specific antigens are unknown. Broader study findings: Elevated frequency relative to controls characterized 4 or 5 TRBV segments in patients, TRBV5-6, TRBV5-1 and TRBV20-1 among them.

The TCR beta cDNA libraries carried unique molecular identifiers. TCRdb passed the PCR reads through MiXCR, listing each CDR3 protein once. The sample consists of about 540,000 distinct CDR3 sequences, roughly 34% of them appearing once. The sample taken for sequencing was blood. Every receptor here comes from a girl between 2 and 17 years old with multiple sclerosis.

This clonotype was detected only a few times. The chain couples TRBV20-1 to TRBJ2-1; D gene unclear. Trimming shortened V by 1 base and J by 0 bases, and 7 bases separated the two germline ends. CDR3 length: 14 residues. Germline assignment: CDR1 DFQATT and CDR2 SNEGSKA (reference sequence). The CDR3 region has the DNA TGCAGTGCTAGAGTGGGGATCTCCTACAATGAGCAGTTCTTC. Translation: CSARVGISYNEQFF.

The chain has TRBV20-1 and TRBJ1-1; 9 bases are shared with TRBD1. Germline CDR1 reads DFQATT; CDR2 reads SNEGSKA (reference sequence). There are 13 residues in the CDR3. V gave up 4 bases and J gave up 3 bases; unmatched junction bases: 3. The DNA of the CDR3 is TGCAGTGCTATACAGGGGGCGGACACTGAAGCTTTCTTT. Amino acid sequence: CSAIQGADTEAFF.

This clonotype came up a few times. CDR3 bases: TGTGCCACCAGCAGGGAAGGGGGACAGCTACTCTACGAGCAGTACTTC. Translating gives CATSREGGQLLYEQYF. The chain couples TRBV15 to TRBJ2-7; 7 bases agree with TRBD1. This CDR3 spans 16 amino acids. Germline values: CDR1 LNHNV, CDR2 YYDKDF (reference sequence). The J segment lost 3 bases and the V segment lost 3 bases, leaving 11 bases of the junction unmatched. Based on the CDR3 plus reference TRBV15 and TRBJ2-7, the full variable domain is DAMVIQNPRYQVTQFGKPVTLSCSQTLNHNVMYWYQQKSSQAPKLLFHYYDKDFNNEADTPDNFQSRRPNTSFCFLDIRSPGLGDTAMYLCATSREGGQLLYEQYFGPGTRLTVT.

The rearrangement uses TRBV4-1 and TRBJ2-5, with D perhaps matching TRBD1 (6 bases). The end of the DNA fits TRBJ2-7 better, so the J call may be wrong. Germline V gives CDR1 MGHRA, CDR2 YSYEKL. The CDR3 runs 15 residues. The chain's CDR3 is CASSQEAGALYEQYF. CDR3 DNA: TGCGCCAGCAGCCAAGAGGCAGGGGCGCTATACGAGCAGTACTTC.

The V call is TRBV30, the J call TRBJ1-2; TRBD1 aligns across 7 bases. V lost 3 bases to trimming and J lost 3 bases; unmatched junction nucleotides: 10. The germline V gene has CDR1 GTSNPN and CDR2 SVGIG (reference sequence). The CDR3 contains 15 residues. The CDR3 DNA reads TGTGCCTGGAGGGCCCGGGACAGACCCTACTATGGCTACACCTTC. Its translation: CAWRARDRPYYGYTF. The full variable domain, completed using reference TRBV30 and TRBJ1-2, is SQTIHQWPATLVQPVGSPLSLECTVEGTSNPNLYWYRQAAGRGLQLLFYSVGIGQISSEVPQNLSASRPQDRQFILSSKKLLLSDSGFYLCAWRARDRPYYGYTFGSGTRLTVV.

This clonotype was observed a few times. The chain uses TRBV7-8 and TRBJ2-7; D might be TRBD1 or TRBD2, each matching 6 bases. The CDR3 loop spans 14 amino acids. Trimming shortened V by 5 bases and J by 5 bases, and 16 bases separated the two germline ends. Germline V gene sequence: CDR1 SGHVS, CDR2 FQNEAQ. The CDR3 bases are TGTGCCAGCAGCCCAGGAGGGGGTGGCGACGAGCAGTACTTC. Its protein is CASSPGGGGDEQYF. The full variable domain, in which reference TRBV7-8 and TRBJ2-7 provide the parts outside the CDR3, is GAGVSQSPRYKVAKRGQDVALRCDPISGHVSLFWYQQALGQGPEFLTYFQNEAQLDKSGLPSDRFFAERPEGSVSTLKIQRTQQEDSAVYLCASSPGGGGDEQYFGPGTRLTVT.

This clonotype was counted once. This sequence joins TRBV29-1 and TRBJ2-7; the D is unclear. Germline V gene data show CDR1 as SQVTM and CDR2 as ANQGSEA. The CDR3 totals 12 residues. Trimming removed 7 bases from V and 0 bases from J, with 10 bases in between. CDR3 nucleotide sequence: TGCAGCGCTCTGGACGGCTCCTACGAGCAGTACTTC. Translating gives CSALDGSYEQYF.

About this clonotype: Relative to the germline gene, one junction end is altered; a read error may explain this. The J gene is TRBJ2-2, the V gene TRBV7-9; tentatively, D is TRBD1 or TRBD2 (5 bases each). Germline assignment: CDR1 SEHNR and CDR2 FQNEAQ (reference sequence). The CDR3 has 14 residues. Written as DNA, the CDR3 is TGTACCAGCAGCCCGGGACCGAACACCGGGGAGCTGTTTTTT. Encoded protein: CTSSPGPNTGELFF.

This clonotype was observed a few times. The V gene is TRBV7-2, the J gene TRBJ2-5; D may be TRBD2 (5 bases). The CDR3 runs to 13 residues. Germline V gene lookup returns CDR1 SGHTA and CDR2 FQGNSA. V was clipped by 5 bases and J by 5 bases, with 12 bases between them. The CDR3 region is CASSPPQRETQYF. For the CDR3, the DNA is TGTGCCAGCAGCCCCCCCCAGCGGGAGACCCAGTACTTC.

V and J are TRBV20-1 and TRBJ2-1; D may be TRBD1 (6 bases). Germline V CDR1 and CDR2: DFQATT, SNEGSKA (reference sequence). Deletions cut 0 bases from V and 5 bases from J, with 17 bases between. The CDR3 totals 16 residues. The CDR3 bases are TGCAGTGCTAGAGATATAGGGGGACGGCTTGACAATGAGCAGTTCTTC. Its protein product is CSARDIGGRLDNEQFF.

J is TRBJ1-1 and V is TRBV12-5; 7 bases agree with TRBD1. The CDR3 length is 15 residues. With 6 bases clipped from V and 6 bases from J, the junction kept 13 bases outside the gene matches. Per the germline V gene, CDR1 is LGHNT and CDR2 is FRNRAP. CDR3 nucleotides: TGTGCTAGTGGCCTGGGAAGCACAGGGGACTCTGAAGCTTTCTTT. Amino acid sequence: CASGLGSTGDSEAFF.